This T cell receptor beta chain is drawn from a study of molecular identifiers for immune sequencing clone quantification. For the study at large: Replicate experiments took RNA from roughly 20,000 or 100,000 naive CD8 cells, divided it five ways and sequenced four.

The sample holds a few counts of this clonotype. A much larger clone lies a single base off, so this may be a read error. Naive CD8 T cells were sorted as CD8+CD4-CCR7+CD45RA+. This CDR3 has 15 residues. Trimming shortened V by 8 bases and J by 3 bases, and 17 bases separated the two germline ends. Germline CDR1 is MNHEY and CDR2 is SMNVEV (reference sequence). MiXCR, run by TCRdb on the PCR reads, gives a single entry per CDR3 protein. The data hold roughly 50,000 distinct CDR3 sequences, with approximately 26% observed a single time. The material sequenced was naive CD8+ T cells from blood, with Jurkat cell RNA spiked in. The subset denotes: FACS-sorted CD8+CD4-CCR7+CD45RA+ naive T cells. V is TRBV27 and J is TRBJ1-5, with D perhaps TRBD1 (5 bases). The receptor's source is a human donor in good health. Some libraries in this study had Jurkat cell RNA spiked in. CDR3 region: CASGLQGPINQPQHF. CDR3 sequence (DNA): TGTGCCAGCGGATTGCAGGGACCGATCAATCAGCCCCAGCATTTT.